There are many counts of the clone carrying this T cell receptor (beta chain). What it binds is unknown. TCRdb independently ran MiXCR on the 5' RACE reads; one entry per CDR3 protein. The sample yields 63,000 or so distinct CDR3 sequences, about an eighth seen once. The sample is drawn from a study of early T cells in non-severe SARS-CoV-2 infection. Germline values: CDR1 MNHEY, CDR2 SVGEGT. Trimming cost V 4 bases and J 9 bases, with 13 bases left between them. CDR3 length: 13 residues. Points from the study as a whole: The study's VDJdb matching favored anti-spike CD8 responses and missed private and CD4 specificities.

The chain recombines TRBV6-2 or TRBV6-3 with TRBJ2-1; the D is unclear. This clonotype originated in an adult who was a healthcare worker with PCR-confirmed SARS-CoV-2 infection or an uninfected control (not recorded which). The sequenced material came from whole blood. CDR3 sequence (DNA): TGTGCCAGCAGTTGGGCTAGTTTGTTTGAGCAGTTCTTC. Residues: CASSWASLFEQFF.